The 23 T cell receptor beta chains listed next were all sequenced from one sample in a study of cytomegalovirus exposure and HLA in healthy donors. A multiplex PCR was run with 60 Vbeta primers and 13 Jbeta primers. The method was immunoSEQ multiplex PCR; TCRdb's version includes in-frame clones alone and lacks a portion of them. Among tens of thousands of clones, 70% to 85% were seen once, and the ten largest hold roughly 3.2%. Sample: PBMCs. The receptors come from a man aged 50-59 years in good health and CMV-seropositive.

This clone was seen a few times. The V gene is TRBV14, the J gene TRBJ2-7; TRBD1 matches at 7 bases. Germline V lookup: CDR1 SGHDN, CDR2 FVKESK. J was trimmed by 2 bases and V by 4 bases; bases with no gene match: 5. This CDR3 is 14 amino acids long. The CDR3 nucleotides are TGTGCCAGCAGCCCTTGGCAGGGGGCCTACGAGCAGTACTTC. Amino acid sequence: CASSPWQGAYEQYF.

The chain couples TRBV5-1 to TRBJ1-1; 8 nucleotides match TRBD1. From germline, CDR1 is SGHRS and CDR2 YFSETQ. The CDR3 is 17 residues long. The V gene end was trimmed by 6 bases and the J gene end by 5 bases; junction bases not matched to a gene: 18. This chain's CDR3 is CASKEDSGGLGWTEAFF. The CDR3 coding sequence is TGCGCCAGCAAGGAGGACTCAGGGGGCTTAGGATGGACTGAAGCTTTCTTT.

The rearrangement links TRBV5-1 to TRBJ2-1, with 10 nucleotides matching TRBD1. After removal of 4 bases from V and 7 bases from J, the junction contained 8 bases not matched to a gene. Germline V gives CDR1 SGHRS, CDR2 YFSETQ. The CDR3 sequence is 15 residues long. The CDR3 sequence: CASSPPGTGVNEQFF. DNA of the CDR3: TGCGCCAGCAGCCCCCCCGGGACAGGGGTTAATGAGCAGTTCTTC.

J is TRBJ2-1 and V is TRBV11-3, with a weak D call TRBD2 (6 bases). The CDR3 extends over 16 amino acids. CDR1 is SGHNT and CDR2 is YENEEA in the germline V gene. With 0 bases removed from V and 4 bases from J, the gap between germline ends came to 13 bases. The CDR3 spells CASSLDQSGPYNEQFF. The CDR3 DNA reads as TGTGCCAGCAGCTTAGATCAGAGCGGGCCTTACAATGAGCAGTTCTTC.

V and J are TRBV11-1 and TRBJ1-2; 7 bases align to TRBD1. CDR3 length: 13 residues. CDR1 and CDR2 from the germline V gene are SGHAT and FQDESV (reference sequence). Trimming took 5 bases from V and 6 from J; bases not matched to a gene: 6. The CDR3 is CASSQTGSHGYTF. The CDR3 nucleotides are TGTGCCAGCAGCCAGACAGGGTCTCATGGCTACACCTTC.

This chain links TRBV10-3 with TRBJ2-3; TRBD2 aligns across 11 bases. Germline lookup yields CDR1 ENHRY and CDR2 SYGVKD. With 4 bases clipped from V and 2 bases from J, the junction kept 8 bases outside the gene matches. This CDR3 is 17 amino acids long. CDR3 sequence reads: CAISGSLGLAVTDTQYF. CDR3 nucleotide sequence: TGTGCCATCAGTGGATCCTTGGGACTAGCGGTCACAGATACGCAGTATTTT.

The chain recombines TRBV2 with TRBJ1-1, with 8 bases fitting TRBD1. This CDR3 has 14 amino acids. V was pared by 6 bases and J by 5 bases, with 8 bases of the junction left unmatched. CDR1 and CDR2 from the germline V gene are SNHLY and FYNNEI. CDR3 sequence: CASRGDRGWTEAFF. Here the CDR3 DNA reads TGTGCCAGCAGGGGTGACAGGGGTTGGACTGAAGCTTTCTTT.

This clone was recorded a few times. The chain combines TRBV23-1 with TRBJ1-2; TRBD1 agrees at 8 bases. TRBV23-1 has ORF status, its function being uncertain. The CDR3 is 14 amino acids. Trimming cost V 11 bases and J 4 bases; bases outside gene matches: 12. Here the CDR3 DNA reads TGCGCCGCCCCGGGACAGGATAGCTTCTATGGCTACACCTTC. Its protein product is CAAPGQDSFYGYTF.

This chain uses TRBV7-6 with TRBJ1-1; tentative D call: TRBD1 (5 bases). CDR3 length: 13 amino acids. Per germline, CDR1 SGHVS and CDR2 FNYEAQ. V was trimmed by 0 bases and J by 8 bases, leaving 10 bases between them. The CDR3 region is CASSLARGWEAFF. DNA for the CDR3: TGTGCCAGCAGCTTAGCAAGGGGATGGGAAGCTTTCTTT.

The rearrangement uses TRBV6-5 and TRBJ2-4; D gene uncertain. Looked up from germline, CDR1 is MNHEY and CDR2 is SVGAGI. The CDR3 totals 14 residues. Trimming took 7 bases from V and 2 from J, leaving 12 bases between them. As DNA, the CDR3 is TGTGCCAGCACCTCAGGTCTACCCAAAAACATTCAGTACTTC. Protein sequence: CASTSGLPKNIQYF.

This chain connects TRBV11-3 to TRBJ2-7; D might be TRBD2 (7 bases). Germline-derived CDR1 and CDR2 are SGHNT and YENEEA. The CDR3 spans 18 residues. The V end lost 4 bases, the J end lost 6 bases, and 28 bases lay between the germline ends. The CDR3 DNA is TGTGCCAGCAGCTCCGTCCGGGGGGCTAGCACTCATCCGGGCGAGCAGTACTTC. It encodes CASSSVRGASTHPGEQYF.

V is TRBV4-1 and J is TRBJ2-1; D unresolved. V was pared by 3 bases and J by 7 bases, with 10 bases between. The CDR3 runs to 13 residues. CDR1 and CDR2 from the germline V gene are MGHRA and YSYEKL. CDR3: CASSQYSSNEQFF. In nucleotides, the CDR3 is TGCGCCAGCAGCCAGTACTCATCAAATGAGCAGTTCTTC.

This chain uses TRBV11-3 with TRBJ2-2; 8 nucleotides match TRBD1. The V and J ends lost 10 bases and 5 bases, in that order; junction bases with no gene match: 9. The V gene's germline CDR1 is SGHNT and CDR2 YENEEA. CDR3 length: 14 residues. The CDR3 bases are TGTGCCACCCCGGACAGGGCCAGGACCGGGGAGCTGTTTTTT. Amino acid sequence: CATPDRARTGELFF.

The chain is built from TRBV5-1 and TRBJ2-5, with TRBD1 matching over 10 bases. Germline V gene sequence: CDR1 SGHRS, CDR2 YFSETQ. Trimming at V came to 5 bases and at J to 2 bases, leaving 6 bases not matched to a gene. This CDR3 comprises 15 residues. The CDR3 bases are TGCGCCAGCAGTAGACCGGGACAGGGGCAAGAGACCCAGTACTTC. This translates into CASSRPGQGQETQYF. The whole variable domain, filled in from reference TRBV5-1 and TRBJ2-5, reads KAGVTQTPRYLIKTRGQQVTLSCSPISGHRSVSWYQQTPGQGLQFLFEYFSETQRNKGNFPGRFSGRQFSNSRSEMNVSTLELGDSALYLCASSRPGQGQETQYFGPGTRLLVL.

The rearrangement links TRBV5-1 to TRBJ2-1; 13 nucleotides align to TRBD2. The CDR3 is 18 amino acids. Germline assignment: CDR1 SGHRS and CDR2 YFSETQ. V was pared by 4 bases and J by 4 bases, with 11 bases of the junction left unmatched. CDR3 region: CASSDITGLAGAYNEQFF. For the CDR3, the DNA is TGCGCCAGCAGCGATATTACCGGACTAGCGGGAGCTTACAATGAGCAGTTCTTC.

The chain has TRBV6-1 and TRBJ2-6, with 9 nucleotides matching TRBD1. The CDR3 consists of 17 residues. CDR1 is MNHNS, CDR2 SASEGT, per germline. The V and J ends lost 4 bases and 4 bases, in that order; junction bases with no gene match: 8. The CDR3 sequence: CASSAWTGARGANVLTF. Here the CDR3 DNA reads TGTGCCAGCAGTGCTTGGACAGGGGCTAGGGGGGCCAACGTCCTGACTTTC.

The rearrangement links TRBV10-3 to TRBJ1-2, with D tentatively TRBD1 (6 bases). The CDR3 consists of 14 residues. The V gene lost 0 bases and the J gene lost 3 bases, with 8 bases spanning the gap. Germline V gene data show CDR1 as ENHRY and CDR2 as SYGVKD. The CDR3 is CAISESQGYYGYTF. The CDR3 DNA sequence: TGTGCCATCAGTGAGTCTCAGGGGTACTATGGCTACACCTTC.

This clone has just one count. This chain connects TRBV27 to TRBJ2-7; perhaps TRBD2 as D (6 bases). This CDR3 has 16 amino acids. Between the trimmed V and J ends, which lost 3 bases and 6 bases, there was a span of 21 bases. Germline assignment: CDR1 MNHEY and CDR2 SMNVEV (reference sequence). In nucleotides, the CDR3 is TGTGCCAGCAGTTTCGGCTTGCGGGACTCCTATCCCGAGCAGTACTTC. It is translated as CASSFGLRDSYPEQYF.

A few counts support this clone. V usage is TRBV19 and J usage is TRBJ2-1; 9 nucleotides line up with TRBD2. Germline trimming cut 4 bases from V and 6 bases from J; bases unmatched to any gene: 4. Germline V gives CDR1 LNHDA, CDR2 SQIVND (reference sequence). This CDR3 region has 14 residues. CDR3 loop: CASSTSGIINEQFF. The CDR3 nucleotides read TGTGCCAGTAGTACTAGCGGGATTATCAATGAGCAGTTCTTC.

The genes are TRBV2 and TRBJ2-7; D may be TRBD2 (6 bases). V lost 4 bases and J lost 7, with 17 bases in between. Germline CDR1 reads SNHLY; CDR2 reads FYNNEI. The CDR3 is 14 amino acids. The CDR3 protein is CASSGGWRVGEQYF. The CDR3 nucleotides are TGTGCCAGCAGTGGTGGCTGGAGGGTAGGTGAGCAGTACTTC.

The genes are TRBV7-2 and TRBJ2-3; D is undetermined. Germline-derived CDR1 and CDR2 are SGHTA and FQGNSA. V was shortened by 5 bases and J by 0 bases, with 12 bases between the two germline ends. The CDR3 runs to 15 residues. In DNA form, the CDR3 reads TGTGCCAGCAGCCCTAAGGCCGGGAGCACAGATACGCAGTATTTT. Translated: CASSPKAGSTDTQYF.

The chain joins TRBV10-3 to TRBJ1-6, with 7 bases matching TRBD1. The CDR3 covers 13 residues. Germline V gene sequence: CDR1 ENHRY, CDR2 SYGVKD. Unmatched junction bases numbered 5, after V lost 6 bases and J lost 9 bases. The CDR3 here is CAIRPGGLSPLHF. The CDR3 DNA reads TGTGCCATCAGACCAGGGGGTCTTTCACCCCTCCACTTT.

This clone has only one observation. This rearrangement joins TRBV2 to TRBJ2-7; D possibly corresponds to TRBD2 (6 bases). The V gene's germline CDR1 is SNHLY and CDR2 FYNNEI. V dropped 2 bases and J dropped 9 bases, with 8 bases sitting between them. The CDR3 has 11 residues. The CDR3 reads CASSERGRQYF. DNA of the CDR3: TGTGCCAGCAGTGAACGGGGGAGGCAGTACTTC.